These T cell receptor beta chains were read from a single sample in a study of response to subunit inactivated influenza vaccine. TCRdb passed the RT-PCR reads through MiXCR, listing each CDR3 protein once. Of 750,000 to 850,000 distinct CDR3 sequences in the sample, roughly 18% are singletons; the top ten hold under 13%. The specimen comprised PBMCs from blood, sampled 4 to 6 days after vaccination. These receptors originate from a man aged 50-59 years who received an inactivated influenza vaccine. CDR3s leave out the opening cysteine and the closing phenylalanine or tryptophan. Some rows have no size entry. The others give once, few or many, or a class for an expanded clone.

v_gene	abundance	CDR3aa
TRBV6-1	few	ASSPGDSRETQY
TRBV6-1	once	ASSALGEGQPQH
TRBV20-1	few	SARGPLAGGLSEQF
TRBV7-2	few	ASSLMGTSGEQF
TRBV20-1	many	SASDRTAGAF
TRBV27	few	ATPRLRGNDNGPYEQY
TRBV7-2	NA	ASSSSKPDTQY
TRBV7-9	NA	ASSMTVYEQY
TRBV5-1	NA	ASSSDGRNTIY
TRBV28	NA	ASSLWQGRNTQY
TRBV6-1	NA	ASSEARDYYGYT
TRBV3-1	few	ASSQDWREAGVNTEAF
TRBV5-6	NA	ASSSDRGQRETQY
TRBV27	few	ASSLSRGYNEQF
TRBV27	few	ASSNIGGRADEQY
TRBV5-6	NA	ASSLFDRDDYGYT
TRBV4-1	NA	ASSAGPHGVDTQY
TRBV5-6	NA	ASRYGLAGGTDTQY
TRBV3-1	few	ASSQTSGTNYEQY
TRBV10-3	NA	AISESQSSYNEQF
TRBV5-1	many	ASSFNLWAEQY
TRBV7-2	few	ASSLASGAPGDTQY
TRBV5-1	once	ASSLPSARGGLDTGELF
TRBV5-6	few	ASSEGGPDTGELF
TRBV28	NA	ASHESNTGELF
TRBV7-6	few	ASSLPGHLGPETQY
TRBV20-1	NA	SAGYSRPGETQY
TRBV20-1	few	SAQQGIGETQY
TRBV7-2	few	ASSLDSLGGYT
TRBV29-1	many	SVPPGLADTQY
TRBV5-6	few	ASSSGLAGSYNEQF
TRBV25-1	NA	ASTSGGLNEQF
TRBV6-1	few	ASRLPGTGYSPLH
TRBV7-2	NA	ASSLGTVKSYEQY
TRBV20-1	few	SASGLAGTGELF
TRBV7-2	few	ASSRGLAGGRADTQY
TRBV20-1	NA	SARDRAGGLYNSPLH
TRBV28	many	ASSQANEQF
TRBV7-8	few	ASSRGSGGGVETQY
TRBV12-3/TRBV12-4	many	ASSLAGGPGDTQY
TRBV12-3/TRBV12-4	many	ASSFAGTGIFV
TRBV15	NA	ATSREREAVTDTQY
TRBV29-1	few	SDGTGVYYEQY